These T cell receptor beta chains were read from a single sample in a study of identical twins. TCRdb analysed the 5' RACE reads with MiXCR anew, one entry per CDR3 protein. Here the sample spans over 550,000 distinct CDR3 sequences, 7.1% being singletons. These data were also reused for a study on yellow fever vaccine responses in identical twins.

The sample taken for sequencing was PBMCs. The receptors were sampled from a woman aged 18-29 years in good health. CDR3s include the opening cysteine and the closing phenylalanine or tryptophan. The order of the fields is V gene, J gene, D gene, clone size, CDR3 DNA, CDR3 protein. The D gene is left open where the match is weak. Clone size is given for some rows only: seen once, a few or many times, or a class if the clone is expanded.

V gene: TRBV5-1
J gene: TRBJ2-5
D gene: TRBD2
clone size: few
CDR3 DNA: TGCGCCAGCAGCTTGGCGGGAGGGCCCTCAGAGACCCAGTACTTC
CDR3 protein: CASSLAGGPSETQYF

V gene: TRBV7-2
J gene: TRBJ2-3
D gene: TRBD2
clone size: few
CDR3 DNA: TGTGCCAGCAGCTTAAGAGCGGGGACCACAGATACGCAGTATTTT
CDR3 protein: CASSLRAGTTDTQYF

V gene: TRBV5-1
J gene: TRBJ2-7
D gene: -
clone size: many
CDR3 DNA: TGCGCCAGCAGTTTTGGGACGGTCTCCTACGAGCAGTACTTC
CDR3 protein: CASSFGTVSYEQYF

V gene: TRBV4-1
J gene: TRBJ2-1
D gene: -
clone size: few
CDR3 DNA: TGCGCCAGCAGCCAAGATCTGAGGTATGAGCAGTTCTTC
CDR3 protein: CASSQDLRYEQFF

V gene: TRBV9
J gene: TRBJ1-2
D gene: TRBD1
clone size: few
CDR3 DNA: TGTGCCAGTGGGGCAGGGGGGGTCTATGGCTACACCTTC
CDR3 protein: CASGAGGVYGYTF

V gene: TRBV29-1
J gene: TRBJ1-5
D gene: TRBD1
clone size: many
CDR3 DNA: TGCAGCGTTGCCGGGACAGGGCGCGATCAGCCCCAGCATTTT
CDR3 protein: CSVAGTGRDQPQHF

V gene: TRBV6-5
J gene: TRBJ2-2
D gene: -
clone size: -
CDR3 DNA: TGTGCCAGCAGTTACCGAACAGGGTTCCCGAACACCGGGGAGCTGTTTTTT
CDR3 protein: CASSYRTGFPNTGELFF

V gene: TRBV20-1
J gene: TRBJ1-3
D gene: TRBD1
clone size: few
CDR3 DNA: TGCAGTGCTCTCGACAGGGTTGTAACTGGAAACACCATATATTTT
CDR3 protein: CSALDRVVTGNTIYF

V gene: TRBV29-1
J gene: TRBJ2-5
D gene: -
clone size: many
CDR3 DNA: TGCAGCGATGGGGGGATAGGGATTGGGGAGACCCAGTACTTC
CDR3 protein: CSDGGIGIGETQYF

V gene: TRBV10-3
J gene: TRBJ2-5
D gene: -
clone size: few
CDR3 DNA: TGTGCCATCAGGGGGGGTGCAGGGGAGACCCAGTACTTC
CDR3 protein: CAIRGGAGETQYF

V gene: TRBV2
J gene: TRBJ1-1
D gene: -
clone size: many
CDR3 DNA: TGTGCCAGCAGTACCAGACTGAACACTGAAGCTTTCTTT
CDR3 protein: CASSTRLNTEAFF

V gene: TRBV10-3
J gene: TRBJ2-3
D gene: -
clone size: many
CDR3 DNA: TGTGCCACTCGCGGGGGCCCTAGCACAGATACGCAGTATTTT
CDR3 protein: CATRGGPSTDTQYF